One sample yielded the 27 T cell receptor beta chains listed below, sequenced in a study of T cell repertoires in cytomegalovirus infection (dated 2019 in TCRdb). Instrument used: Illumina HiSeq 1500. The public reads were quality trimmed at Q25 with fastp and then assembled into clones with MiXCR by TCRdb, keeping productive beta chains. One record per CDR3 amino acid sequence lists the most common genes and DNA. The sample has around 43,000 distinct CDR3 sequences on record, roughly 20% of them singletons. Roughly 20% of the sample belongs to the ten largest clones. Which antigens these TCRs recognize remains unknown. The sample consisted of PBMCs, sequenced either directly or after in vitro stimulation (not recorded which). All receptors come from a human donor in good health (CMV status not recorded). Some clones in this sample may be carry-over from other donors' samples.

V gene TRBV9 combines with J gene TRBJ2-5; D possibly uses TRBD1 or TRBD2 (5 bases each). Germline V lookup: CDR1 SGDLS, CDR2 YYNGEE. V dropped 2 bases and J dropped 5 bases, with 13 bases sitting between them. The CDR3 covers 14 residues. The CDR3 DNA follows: TGTGCCAGCAGCGTTACCAATTGGGGGGAGACCCAGTACTTC. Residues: CASSVTNWGETQYF.

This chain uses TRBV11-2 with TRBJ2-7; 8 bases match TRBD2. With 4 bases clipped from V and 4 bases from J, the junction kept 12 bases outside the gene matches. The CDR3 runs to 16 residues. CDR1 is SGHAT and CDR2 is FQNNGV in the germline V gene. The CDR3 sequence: CASSSPASGLLYEQYF. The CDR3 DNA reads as TGTGCCAGCAGCTCCCCAGCTAGCGGGTTACTGTACGAGCAGTACTTC.

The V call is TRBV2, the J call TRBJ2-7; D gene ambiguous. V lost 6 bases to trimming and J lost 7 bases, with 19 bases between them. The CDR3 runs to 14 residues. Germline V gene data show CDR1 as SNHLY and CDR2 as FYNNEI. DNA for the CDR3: TGTGCCAGCAGCGCGCCCGGCCAGATGCGAGAGCAGTACTTC. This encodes CASSAPGQMREQYF.

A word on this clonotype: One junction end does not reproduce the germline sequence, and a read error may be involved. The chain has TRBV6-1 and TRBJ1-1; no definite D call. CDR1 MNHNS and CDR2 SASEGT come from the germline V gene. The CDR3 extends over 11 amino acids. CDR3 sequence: CASSYDTVAFF. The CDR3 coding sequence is TGTGCCAGCAGTTACGACACTGTAGCTTTCTTT.

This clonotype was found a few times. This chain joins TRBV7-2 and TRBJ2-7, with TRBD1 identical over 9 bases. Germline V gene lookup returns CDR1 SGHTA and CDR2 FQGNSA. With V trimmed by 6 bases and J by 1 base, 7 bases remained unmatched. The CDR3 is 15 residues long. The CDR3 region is CASRAGTGSSYEQYF. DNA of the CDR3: TGTGCCAGCAGGGCCGGGACAGGGTCATCCTACGAGCAGTACTTC.

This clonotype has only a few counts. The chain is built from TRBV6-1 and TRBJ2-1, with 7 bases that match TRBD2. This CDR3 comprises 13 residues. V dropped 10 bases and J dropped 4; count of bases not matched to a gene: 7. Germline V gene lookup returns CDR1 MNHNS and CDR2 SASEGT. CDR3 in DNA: TGTGCCACCAGCGCTAGCGGTTACAATGAGCAGTTCTTC. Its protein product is CATSASGYNEQFF.

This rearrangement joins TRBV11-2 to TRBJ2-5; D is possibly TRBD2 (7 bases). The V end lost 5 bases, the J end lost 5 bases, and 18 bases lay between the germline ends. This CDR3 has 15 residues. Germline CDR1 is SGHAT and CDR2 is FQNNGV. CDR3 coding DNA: TGTGCCAGCAGCATAAGGGGGGGGCTAGGTGAGACCCAGTACTTC. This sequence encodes CASSIRGGLGETQYF.

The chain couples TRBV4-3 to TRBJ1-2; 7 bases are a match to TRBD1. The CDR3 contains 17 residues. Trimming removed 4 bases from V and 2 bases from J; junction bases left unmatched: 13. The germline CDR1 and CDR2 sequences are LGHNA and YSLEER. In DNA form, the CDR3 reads TGCGCCAGCAGCCCTAATCGAGGGGGCAGGGGGAACTATGGCTACACCTTC. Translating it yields CASSPNRGGRGNYGYTF.

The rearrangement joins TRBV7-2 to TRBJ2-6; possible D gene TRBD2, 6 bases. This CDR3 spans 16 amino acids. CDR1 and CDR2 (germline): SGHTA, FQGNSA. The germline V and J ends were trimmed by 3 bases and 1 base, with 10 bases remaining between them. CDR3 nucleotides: TGTGCCAGCAGCTTCCTCCGGGGGTCTGGGGCCAACGTCCTGACTTTC. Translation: CASSFLRGSGANVLTF.

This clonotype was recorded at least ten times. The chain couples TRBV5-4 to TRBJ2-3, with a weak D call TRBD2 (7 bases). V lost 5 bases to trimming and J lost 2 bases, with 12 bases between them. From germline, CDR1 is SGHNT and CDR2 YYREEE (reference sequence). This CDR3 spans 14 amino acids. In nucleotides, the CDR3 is TGTGCCAGCAGTGGGGGGGCTAACACAGATACGCAGTATTTT. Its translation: CASSGGANTDTQYF.

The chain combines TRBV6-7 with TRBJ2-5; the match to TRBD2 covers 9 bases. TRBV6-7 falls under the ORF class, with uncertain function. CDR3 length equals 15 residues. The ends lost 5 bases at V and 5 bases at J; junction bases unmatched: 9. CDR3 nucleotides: TGTGCCAGCAGTCCCACGCGGGGGGGCGAGGAGACCCAGTACTTC. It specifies CASSPTRGGEETQYF.

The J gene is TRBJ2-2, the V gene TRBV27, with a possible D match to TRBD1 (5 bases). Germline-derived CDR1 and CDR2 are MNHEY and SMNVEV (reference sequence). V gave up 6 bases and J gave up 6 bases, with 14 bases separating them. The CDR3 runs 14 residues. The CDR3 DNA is TGTGCCAGCAGCCTAGGGGCCTCCCCCGGGGAGCTGTTTTTT. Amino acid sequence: CASSLGASPGELFF.

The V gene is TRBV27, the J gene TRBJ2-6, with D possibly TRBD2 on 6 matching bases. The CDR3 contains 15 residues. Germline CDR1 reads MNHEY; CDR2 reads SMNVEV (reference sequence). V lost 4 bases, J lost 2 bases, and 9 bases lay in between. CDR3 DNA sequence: TGTGCCAGCAGTTATCGCGGGGCTGGGGCCAACGTCCTGACTTTC. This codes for CASSYRGAGANVLTF.

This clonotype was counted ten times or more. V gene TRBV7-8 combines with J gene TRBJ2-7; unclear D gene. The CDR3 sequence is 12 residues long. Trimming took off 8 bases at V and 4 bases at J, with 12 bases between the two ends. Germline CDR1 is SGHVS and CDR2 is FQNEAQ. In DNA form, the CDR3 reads TGTGCCAGCTCTAGGCAGGAGTACGAGCAGTACTTC. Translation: CASSRQEYEQYF.

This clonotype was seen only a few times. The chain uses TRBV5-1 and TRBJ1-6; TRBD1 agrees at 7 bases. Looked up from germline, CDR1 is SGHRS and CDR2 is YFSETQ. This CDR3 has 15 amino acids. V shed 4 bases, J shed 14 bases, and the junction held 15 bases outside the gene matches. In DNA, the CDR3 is TGCGCCAGCAGCCGGGACAGACCCATGCAGGGAGCCCTCCACTTT. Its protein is CASSRDRPMQGALHF.

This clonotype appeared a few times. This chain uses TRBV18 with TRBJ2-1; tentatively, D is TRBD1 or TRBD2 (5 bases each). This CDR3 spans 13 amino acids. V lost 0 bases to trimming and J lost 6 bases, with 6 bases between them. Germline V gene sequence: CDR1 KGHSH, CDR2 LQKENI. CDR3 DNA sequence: TGTGCCAGCTCACCACCAGGGACCAATGAGCAGTTCTTC. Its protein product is CASSPPGTNEQFF.

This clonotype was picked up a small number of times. As DNA, the CDR3 is TGTGCCAGTAGGGCCTACAGCGGGGGGGCTCCGGATGAGCAGTTCTTC. Its protein is CASRAYSGGAPDEQFF. This sequence joins TRBV19 and TRBJ2-1, with 10 bases lining up with TRBD2. V dropped 6 bases and J dropped 8; count of bases not matched to a gene: 13. Germline assignment: CDR1 LNHDA and CDR2 SQIVND (reference sequence). CDR3 length equals 16 residues.

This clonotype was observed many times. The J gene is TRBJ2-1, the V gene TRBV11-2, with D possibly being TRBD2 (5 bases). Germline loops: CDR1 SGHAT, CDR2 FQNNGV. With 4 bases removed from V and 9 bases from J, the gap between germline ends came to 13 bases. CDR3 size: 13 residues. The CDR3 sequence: CASSYERFSEQFF. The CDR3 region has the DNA TGTGCCAGCAGCTATGAGCGGTTCTCTGAGCAGTTCTTC.

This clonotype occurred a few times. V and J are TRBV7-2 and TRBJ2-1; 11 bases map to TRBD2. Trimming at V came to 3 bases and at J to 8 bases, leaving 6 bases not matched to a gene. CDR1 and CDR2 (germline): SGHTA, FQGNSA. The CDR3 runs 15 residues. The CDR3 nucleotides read TGTGCCAGCAGCTTTACTAGCGGGAGAGTCCATGAGCAGTTCTTC. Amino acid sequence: CASSFTSGRVHEQFF.

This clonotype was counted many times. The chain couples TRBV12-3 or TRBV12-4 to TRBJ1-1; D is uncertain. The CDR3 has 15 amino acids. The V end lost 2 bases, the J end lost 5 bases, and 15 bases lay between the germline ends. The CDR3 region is CASSLSVEGWTEAFF. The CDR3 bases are TGTGCCAGCAGTTTATCAGTGGAGGGATGGACTGAAGCTTTCTTT.

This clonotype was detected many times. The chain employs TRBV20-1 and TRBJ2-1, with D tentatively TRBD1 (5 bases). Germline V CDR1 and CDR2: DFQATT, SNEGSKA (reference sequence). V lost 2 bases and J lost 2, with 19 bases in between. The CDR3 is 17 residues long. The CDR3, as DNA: TGCAGTGCTAGATCCCCGCCAACCCCGGACACCTACAATGAGCAGTTCTTC. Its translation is CSARSPPTPDTYNEQFF.

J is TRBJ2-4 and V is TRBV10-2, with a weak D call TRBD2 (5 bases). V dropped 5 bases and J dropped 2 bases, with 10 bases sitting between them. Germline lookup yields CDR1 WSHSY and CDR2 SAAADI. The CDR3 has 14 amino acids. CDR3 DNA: TGCGCCAGCAGTTACCCGGGATCCAAAAACATTCAGTACTTC. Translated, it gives CASSYPGSKNIQYF.

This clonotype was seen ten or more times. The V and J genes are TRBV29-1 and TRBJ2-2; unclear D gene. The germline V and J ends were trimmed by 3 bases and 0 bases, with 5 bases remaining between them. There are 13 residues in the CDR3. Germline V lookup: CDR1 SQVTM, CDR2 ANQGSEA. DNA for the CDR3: TGCAGCGTTGAGACCCCGAACACCGGGGAGCTGTTTTTT. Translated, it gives CSVETPNTGELFF.

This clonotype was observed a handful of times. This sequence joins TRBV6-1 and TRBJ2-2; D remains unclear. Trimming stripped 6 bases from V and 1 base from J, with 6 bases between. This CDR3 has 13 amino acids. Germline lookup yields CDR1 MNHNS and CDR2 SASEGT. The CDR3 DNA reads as TGTGCCAGCAGCGGGCAGAACACCGGGGAGCTGTTTTTT. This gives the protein CASSGQNTGELFF.

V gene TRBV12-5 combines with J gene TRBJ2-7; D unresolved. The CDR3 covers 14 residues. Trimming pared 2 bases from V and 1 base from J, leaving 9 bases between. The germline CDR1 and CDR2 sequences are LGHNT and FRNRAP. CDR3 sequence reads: CASGLIPLSYEQYF. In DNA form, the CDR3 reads TGTGCTAGTGGTTTGATTCCCCTTTCCTACGAGCAGTACTTC. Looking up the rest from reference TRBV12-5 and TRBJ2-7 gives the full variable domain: DARVTQTPRHKVTEMGQEVTMRCQPILGHNTVFWYRQTMMQGLELLAYFRNRAPLDDSGMPKDRFSAEMPDATLATLKIQPSEPRDSAVYFCASGLIPLSYEQYFGPGTRLTVT.

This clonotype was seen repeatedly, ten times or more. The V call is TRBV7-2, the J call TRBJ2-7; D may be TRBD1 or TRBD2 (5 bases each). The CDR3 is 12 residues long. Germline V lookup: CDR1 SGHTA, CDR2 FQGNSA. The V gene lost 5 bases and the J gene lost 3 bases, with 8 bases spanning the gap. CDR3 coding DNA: TGTGCCAGCAGCCGTGGGGGCTACGAGCAGTACTTC. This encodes CASSRGGYEQYF.

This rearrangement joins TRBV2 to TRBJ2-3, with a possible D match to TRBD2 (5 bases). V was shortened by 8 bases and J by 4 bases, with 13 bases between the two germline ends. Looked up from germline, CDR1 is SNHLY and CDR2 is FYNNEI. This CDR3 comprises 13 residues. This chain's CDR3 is CASGRAGPDTQYF. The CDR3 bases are TGTGCCAGCGGGCGGGCTGGACCAGATACGCAGTATTTT.